The source of this T cell receptor (beta chain) is a study of pediatric ulcerative colitis. Some clones are missing from TCRdb's copy, which holds only in-frame ones; the method was immunoSEQ multiplex PCR. The profile covers around 64,000 clones, with roughly nine tenths appearing a single time and approximately 3.4% taken by the ten largest. In germline, CDR1 is LNHDA, CDR2 SQIVND (reference sequence). Deletions cut 7 bases from V and 4 bases from J, with 7 bases between. This CDR3 has 11 residues. The V call is TRBV19, the J call TRBJ2-5; D ambiguous. The origin of this receptor is a boy aged 10-17 years with severe ulcerative colitis. Sequences were obtained from blood. CDR3 region: CASIDGETQYF. The CDR3, as DNA: TGTGCCAGTATAGACGGAGAGACCCAGTACTTC. The full variable domain, in which reference TRBV19 and TRBJ2-5 provide the parts outside the CDR3, is DGGITQSPKYLFRKEGQNVTLSCEQNLNHDAMYWYRQDPGQGLRLIYYSQIVNDFQKGDIAEGYSVSREKKESFPLTVTSAQKNPTAFYLCASIDGETQYFGPGTRLLVL.